One sample yielded the 27 T cell receptor beta chains listed below, sequenced in a study of circulating CD8 cells and anti-PD-1 response in melanoma (dated by TCRdb to the early 2020s). Using a BD FACSAria II cell sorter, four subsets defined by PD-1 and/or TIGIT were sorted out of live CD3+CD8+TCRalphabeta+ cells. Data came from a NextSeq 500. The QIAseq Immune Repertoire RNA Library Kit, Human TCR Panel, was used to prepare TCR libraries from about 16 ng of total RNA. The public sequencing data were trimmed at Q25 with fastp and processed into clonotypes with MiXCR by TCRdb, which kept only in-frame beta chains. Each entry is one CDR3 protein sequence, shown with its most common DNA and genes. The sample records around 2,000 distinct CDR3 sequences, just under 8% of which are singletons. Approximately 8% of the sample is held by the ten biggest clonotypes. This specimen was CD8+ T cells from PBMCs, taken at baseline or after one month of anti-PD-1 therapy (not recorded which). These receptor sequences come from a human donor with melanoma.

This clonotype is medium-sized within its sample. The genes are TRBV9 and TRBJ2-7; TRBD2 might be the D (6 bases). The CDR3 sequence is 14 residues long. V was trimmed by 3 bases and J by 5 bases, leaving 15 bases between them. Germline V lookup: CDR1 SGDLS, CDR2 YYNGEE. The CDR3 loop is CASSGSAGPHEQYF. CDR3 nucleotide sequence: TGTGCCAGCAGCGGGTCGGCGGGGCCCCACGAGCAGTACTTC. Based on the CDR3 plus reference TRBV9 and TRBJ2-7, the full variable domain is DSGVTQTPKHLITATGQRVTLRCSPRSGDLSVYWYQQSLDQGLQFLIQYYNGEERAKGNILERFSAQQFPDLHSELNLSSLELGDSALYFCASSGSAGPHEQYFGPGTRLTVT.

This clonotype was counted between two and nine times. A much larger clone lies a single base off, so this may be a read error. This rearrangement joins TRBV27 to TRBJ2-7, with D perhaps TRBD1 or TRBD2 (5 bases each). This CDR3 contains 13 residues. CDR1 and CDR2 from the germline V gene are MNHEY and SMNVEV (reference sequence). V was pared by 8 bases and J by 4 bases, with 15 bases between. The CDR3, as DNA: TGTGCCAGCGGAGCCGGGGCAGGATACGAGCAGTACTTC. Its protein product is CASGAGAGYEQYF.

Worth noting for this clonotype: This is likely a read error, given that the CDR3 carries no conserved phenylalanine or tryptophan at its end. The chain recombines TRBV28 with TRBJ2-7; D not certain. V gave up 3 bases and J gave up 6 bases, with 9 bases separating them. From germline, CDR1 is MDHEN and CDR2 SYDVKM. This CDR3 is 12 amino acids long. The CDR3 here is CASSFPTREQYS. In nucleotides, the CDR3 is TGTGCCAGCAGTTTTCCAACGCGCGAGCAGTACTCC.

This clonotype is large within its sample. The chain carries TRBV19 and TRBJ2-7; possible D gene TRBD2, 6 bases. This CDR3 has 12 residues. In germline, CDR1 is LNHDA, CDR2 SQIVND (reference sequence). Trimming took 10 bases from V and 2 from J, leaving 12 bases between them. The CDR3 DNA sequence: TGTGCCACGGGGCGGGGCACCTACGAGCAGTACTTC. Translation gives CATGRGTYEQYF.

Relative to its sample, this clonotype is medium-sized. The rearrangement uses TRBV28 and TRBJ1-5; TRBD1 agrees at 11 bases. Germline lookup yields CDR1 MDHEN and CDR2 SYDVKM. The trim removed 6 bases at V and 5 bases at J, leaving 6 bases unmatched. The CDR3 is 15 residues long. This CDR3 reads CASSWDRGSDQPQHF. The CDR3 DNA is TGTGCCAGCAGCTGGGACAGGGGGTCGGATCAGCCCCAGCATTTT.

This clonotype is classed as large. The rearrangement joins TRBV2 to TRBJ1-2, with TRBD1 matching 9 bases. This CDR3 is 17 amino acids long. V dropped 1 base and J dropped 4; count of bases not matched to a gene: 10. Germline loops: CDR1 SNHLY, CDR2 FYNNEI. CDR3 protein: CASSEVERTGAIYGYTF. In DNA, the CDR3 is TGTGCCAGCAGTGAAGTTGAAAGGACAGGGGCTATCTATGGCTACACCTTC.

By share of the sample, this clonotype is medium-sized. V gene TRBV3-1 combines with J gene TRBJ2-1, with D hard to call. Germline loops: CDR1 LGHDT, CDR2 YNNKEL (reference sequence). The CDR3 consists of 16 residues. Between the trimmed V and J ends, which lost 9 bases and 0 bases, there was a span of 18 bases. CDR3 region: CASTPSGLGSYNEQFF. The CDR3 DNA follows: TGTGCCAGTACCCCTTCGGGCCTGGGCTCCTACAATGAGCAGTTCTTC.

In its sample, this clonotype ranks as medium-sized. The chain employs TRBV9 and TRBJ2-3; D gene uncertain. The germline CDR1 and CDR2 sequences are SGDLS and YYNGEE. V lost 0 bases to trimming and J lost 4 bases, with 9 bases between them. The CDR3 consists of 14 residues. The CDR3 DNA follows: TGTGCCAGCAGCGTAGGCGGTAACCCAGATACGCAGTATTTT. Residues: CASSVGGNPDTQYF.

Sample share makes this clonotype large. The V call is TRBV19, the J call TRBJ1-2; D unclear. V lost 5 bases and J lost 3, with 10 bases in between. There are 13 residues in the CDR3. The V gene's germline CDR1 is LNHDA and CDR2 SQIVND (reference sequence). The CDR3 nucleotides are TGTGCCAGTAGTCCTATCGAGTACTATGGCTACACCTTC. Amino acids: CASSPIEYYGYTF.

This chain's CDR3 is CASSYEISSYEQYF. The CDR3 DNA reads as TGTGCCAGTAGTTATGAGATTAGCTCCTACGAGCAGTACTTC. The chain uses TRBV19 and TRBJ2-7; no clear D. The CDR3 consists of 14 residues. Germline CDR1 is LNHDA and CDR2 is SQIVND (reference sequence). The V end was cut by 5 bases, the J end by 0 bases, with 11 bases between. Full variable domain (rest looked up from reference TRBV19 and TRBJ2-7): DGGITQSPKYLFRKEGQNVTLSCEQNLNHDAMYWYRQDPGQGLRLIYYSQIVNDFQKGDIAEGYSVSREKKESFPLTVTSAQKNPTAFYLCASSYEISSYEQYFGPGTRLTVT.

Within the sample, this clonotype is large. The rearrangement links TRBV28 to TRBJ2-2; the D is unclear. This CDR3 has 13 amino acids. CDR1 and CDR2 from the germline V gene are MDHEN and SYDVKM. V was trimmed by 5 bases and J by 6 bases, leaving 10 bases between them. The CDR3 DNA reads as TGTGCCAGCAGTACCCTGGTACCCGGGGAGCTGTTTTTT. This sequence encodes CASSTLVPGELFF.

By proportion, this clonotype is medium-sized. The chain joins TRBV29-1 to TRBJ1-1; D might be TRBD1 (5 bases). The CDR3 length is 14 residues. Per germline, CDR1 SQVTM and CDR2 ANQGSEA. Trimming cost V 6 bases and J 4 bases, with 18 bases left between them. This CDR3 reads CSVLPPFRGTEAFF. DNA for the CDR3: TGCAGCGTCCTCCCCCCGTTTAGGGGCACTGAAGCTTTCTTT.

Judged by abundance, this clonotype is medium-sized. V is TRBV25-1 and J is TRBJ2-7; no firm D call. Trimming left V 7 bases short and J 3 bases short, with 22 bases between. Germline lookup yields CDR1 MGHDK and CDR2 SYGVNS. The CDR3 contains 16 residues. CDR3 in DNA: TGTGCCAGCATTCCAAATGGGGATCGGCCCTACTACGAGCAGTACTTC. It codes for CASIPNGDRPYYEQYF.

In nucleotides, the CDR3 is TGTGCCAGCAGCATATTACAGGGTTACGAGCAGTACTTC. It is translated as CASSILQGYEQYF. The chain combines TRBV5-4 with TRBJ2-7; weak D call: TRBD1 (6 bases). The CDR3 contains 13 residues. V shed 4 bases and J shed 4 bases, with 12 bases lying between them. Germline-derived CDR1 and CDR2 are SGHNT and YYREEE (reference sequence). The entire variable domain, with the rest obtained from reference TRBV5-4 and TRBJ2-7, is as follows: ETGVTQSPTHLIKTRGQQVTLRCSSQSGHNTVSWYQQALGQGPQFIFQYYREEENGRGNFPPRFSGLQFPNYSSELNVNALELDDSALYLCASSILQGYEQYFGPGTRLTVT.

By share of the sample, this clonotype is medium-sized. The chain recombines TRBV28 with TRBJ2-5; no definite D call. CDR1 is MDHEN and CDR2 is SYDVKM in the germline V gene. This CDR3 spans 15 amino acids. With 4 bases removed from V and 6 bases from J, the gap between germline ends came to 18 bases. CDR3: CASSSPRKGEKTQYF. The CDR3 DNA follows: TGTGCCAGCAGTTCCCCGAGAAAGGGTGAGAAGACCCAGTACTTC.

This clonotype is medium-sized by share. This rearrangement joins TRBV10-3 to TRBJ2-7; 7 nucleotides line up with TRBD1. The J segment lost 5 bases and the V segment lost 0 bases, leaving 7 bases of the junction unmatched. The germline gives CDR1 ENHRY, CDR2 SYGVKD. This CDR3 comprises 15 residues. DNA of the CDR3: TGTGCCATCAGTGAGTCTTTAGGGGGCGGCGACGAGCAGTACTTC. Translating gives CAISESLGGGDEQYF.

This clonotype was seen a handful of times. The gene calls are TRBV5-6 and TRBJ2-7; no firm D call. The V gene lost 4 bases and the J gene lost 6 bases, with 14 bases spanning the gap. Per germline, CDR1 SGHDT and CDR2 YYEEEE. This CDR3 spans 13 amino acids. Here the CDR3 reads CASSQTSRREQYF. The CDR3 DNA is TGTGCCAGCAGCCAAACAAGTAGGCGCGAGCAGTACTTC.

This clonotype was seen a few times. Given a much more abundant clone one base away, this may be a read error. This rearrangement joins TRBV19 to TRBJ2-1; 10 bases are a match to TRBD2. V was clipped by 6 bases and J by 7 bases; unmatched bases: 9. Germline V CDR1 and CDR2: LNHDA, SQIVND (reference sequence). This CDR3 region has 15 residues. The CDR3: CASRQASGSSNEQFF. Written as DNA, the CDR3 is TGTGCCAGTAGGCAAGCTAGCGGGAGTTCAAATGAGCAGTTCTTC.

This clonotype is termed large. The CDR3 DNA follows: TGTGCCAGCAGCTCACAGGGGTTCACTGAAGCTTTCTTT. Translated: CASSSQGFTEAFF. The chain couples TRBV28 to TRBJ1-1, with TRBD1 matching over 7 bases. Losses at the gene ends were 6 bases for V and 4 bases for J; bases not matched to a gene: 5. This CDR3 region has 13 residues. Germline values: CDR1 MDHEN, CDR2 SYDVKM.

Relative to its sample, this clonotype is medium-sized. The rearrangement links TRBV29-1 to TRBJ2-5, with D perhaps matching TRBD2 (5 bases). The CDR3 loop spans 12 amino acids. Trimming stripped 5 bases from V and 2 bases from J, with 9 bases between. CDR1 and CDR2 (germline): SQVTM, ANQGSEA. The CDR3 nucleotides are TGCAGCGTTCCGGGGAGACAAGAGACCCAGTACTTC. Amino acids: CSVPGRQETQYF. Filled out from reference TRBV29-1 and TRBJ2-5, the complete variable domain reads SAVISQKPSRDICQRGTSLTIQCQVDSQVTMMFWYRQQPGQSLTLIATANQGSEATYESGFVIDKFPISRPNLTFSTLTVSNMSPEDSSIYLCSVPGRQETQYFGPGTRLLVL.

This clonotype is labeled as medium-sized. V and J are TRBV13 and TRBJ2-7; D is perhaps TRBD1 (6 bases). V gave up 4 bases and J gave up 4 bases, with 14 bases separating them. The CDR3 extends over 14 amino acids. CDR1 is PRHDT, CDR2 FYEKMQ, per germline (reference sequence). This chain's CDR3 is CASSSGTRVYEQYF. The CDR3 DNA reads as TGTGCCAGCAGCTCCGGGACAAGAGTATACGAGCAGTACTTC. The full variable domain, rest sourced from reference TRBV13 and TRBJ2-7, is AAGVIQSPRHLIKEKRETATLKCYPIPRHDTVYWYQQGPGQDPQFLISFYEKMQSDKGSIPDRFSAQQFSDYHSELNMSSLELGDSALYFCASSSGTRVYEQYFGPGTRLTVT.

This clonotype was counted a few times. The CDR3 DNA reads as TGTGCCAGCAGTTTGGGACCGACCACAGATACGCAGTATTTT. Residues: CASSLGPTTDTQYF. The chain has TRBV27 and TRBJ2-3; D possibly uses TRBD1 or TRBD2 (5 bases each). Trimming took off 3 bases at V and 2 bases at J, with 9 bases between the two ends. The CDR3 length is 14 residues. CDR1 is MNHEY and CDR2 is SMNVEV in the germline V gene (reference sequence).

This clonotype rates as medium-sized. This rearrangement joins TRBV28 to TRBJ2-3; the match to TRBD1 covers 12 bases. CDR1 is MDHEN, CDR2 SYDVKM, per germline. The CDR3 is 15 amino acids. V was pared by 6 bases and J by 0 bases, with 1 base of the junction left unmatched. The CDR3 region is CASRGQGASTDTQYF. CDR3 coding DNA: TGTGCCAGCAGGGGACAGGGGGCGAGCACAGATACGCAGTATTTT.

Relative to its sample, this clonotype is medium-sized. The rearrangement uses TRBV9 and TRBJ2-2; D is possibly TRBD2 (5 bases). The CDR3 spans 16 residues. V was shortened by 6 bases and J by 1 base, with 16 bases between the two germline ends. Per the germline V gene, CDR1 is SGDLS and CDR2 is YYNGEE. The CDR3 region has the DNA TGTGCCAGCAAGGGCGGGCGTGAGCTGAACACCGGGGAGCTGTTTTTT. It encodes CASKGGRELNTGELFF.

By proportion, this clonotype is large. V is TRBV19 and J is TRBJ2-7, with 8 bases aligning to TRBD2. The CDR3 is 15 amino acids. With 1 base clipped from V and 1 base from J, the junction kept 3 bases outside the gene matches. From germline, CDR1 is LNHDA and CDR2 SQIVND (reference sequence). This CDR3 reads CASSIGSGASYEQYF. The CDR3 DNA reads TGTGCCAGTAGTATAGGTAGCGGGGCATCCTACGAGCAGTACTTC.

This clonotype is medium-sized. As DNA, the CDR3 is TGTGCCAGCAGTTTAGGGGCTGGGGCCAACGTCCTGACTTTC. It is translated as CASSLGAGANVLTF. The chain joins TRBV27 to TRBJ2-6; D is unclear. The V gene lost 2 bases and the J gene lost 2 bases, with 4 bases spanning the gap. CDR3 size: 14 residues. From germline, CDR1 is MNHEY and CDR2 SMNVEV (reference sequence).

Judged by abundance, this clonotype is medium-sized. The V gene is TRBV4-1, the J gene TRBJ2-3, with D possibly TRBD1 on 5 matching bases. CDR3 length: 17 amino acids. The V gene's germline CDR1 is MGHRA and CDR2 YSYEKL. Trimming pared 0 bases from V and 0 bases from J, leaving 13 bases between. CDR3 in amino acids: CASSQDGAHTSTDTQYF. CDR3 coding DNA: TGCGCCAGCAGCCAAGATGGGGCCCACACTAGCACAGATACGCAGTATTTT.